This entry describes one TCR beta chain. Using immunoSEQ multiplex PCR, the repertoire was profiled, and TCRdb retains in-frame clones only, with some absent. The sample holds around 180,000 clones, roughly 85% seen once. The record originates from a study of blood T cell repertoires in COVID-19. Trimming took 1 base from V and 10 from J; bases not matched to a gene: 4. Germline V gene sequence: CDR1 SGHDT, CDR2 YYEEEE. The CDR3 loop spans 13 amino acids. The sequence was collected from a human donor with active or convalescent COVID-19. The donor label of this sample is uncertain. This chain connects TRBV5-6 to TRBJ2-5; 10 bases align to TRBD2. Sequenced material: peripheral blood. CDR3: CASSLTSGADQYF. CDR3 nucleotide sequence: TGTGCCAGCAGCTTGACTAGCGGGGCGGACCAGTACTTC.